Sequencing of this T cell receptor (beta chain) was carried out in a study of blood T cell repertoires in COVID-19. The wider study: Both acute and convalescent COVID-19 samples were obtained from the United States, Italy and Spain. T cells, B-cell-depleted T cells, or PBMCs supplied cDNA or gDNA.

Germline V gives CDR1 LNHNV, CDR2 YYDKDF (reference sequence). The CDR3 is 14 residues long. The V and J ends lost 9 bases and 7 bases respectively, with 19 bases between them. Original handling: Nucleated cell number was recorded as an estimate derived from reference gene primer amplification. Measured with immunoSEQ multiplex PCR; TCRdb has only the in-frame clones, and not every one. Clone size and V and J calls were adopted from that table, with D and trimming inferred from the DNA. The table records approximately 100,000 clones, less than 85% of them present only once. The receptor was derived from a man aged 80 or over with acute or convalescent COVID-19. Sequencing used peripheral blood. The chain uses TRBV15 and TRBJ2-1; possible D gene TRBD1, 6 bases. CDR3 residues: CATRTAGVMNEQFF. The CDR3 region has the DNA TGTGCCACTAGGACAGCAGGGGTTATGAATGAGCAGTTCTTC.